This TCR beta chain derives from a study of blood T cell repertoires in COVID-19. The CDR3 has 14 residues. V was trimmed by 2 bases and J by 3 bases, leaving 12 bases between them. The germline CDR1 and CDR2 sequences are SGDLS and YYNGEE. The method was immunoSEQ multiplex PCR; TCRdb's version includes in-frame clones alone and lacks a portion of them. This table has 200,000 to 250,000 clones, 89% appearing once. This rearrangement joins TRBV9 to TRBJ2-7; D is perhaps TRBD2 (6 bases). The receptor's source is a man aged 55 to 70 who had recovered from COVID-19. The sequenced sample consisted of peripheral blood. The CDR3 loop is CASSVRAGSYEQYF. CDR3 nucleotides: TGTGCCAGCAGCGTCAGGGCCGGGAGCTACGAGCAGTACTTC.